This T cell receptor (beta chain) was identified during a study of T cell responses to AZD1222 COVID-19 vaccine. Study context: The study pooled second doses at about 4 or about 12 weeks.

Overall study findings and caveats: Across spike, vaccine-associated CD4 TCRs were found, dominant at 160-218 and 743-854. Females made up more of the donors, who were largely white British, and clonal diversity may have come out too low. Baseline testing showed seropositivity in only five to seven AZD1222 recipients.

Turning to this clone: The antigen is not known.

The J segment lost 7 bases and the V segment lost 7 bases, leaving 15 bases of the junction unmatched. The CDR3 sequence is 15 residues long. Germline-derived CDR1 and CDR2 are MNHEY and SVGAGI. TCRdb keeps only in-frame clones here, not all; method: immunoSEQ multiplex PCR. The table lists 100,000 or so clones, over 75% of them singletons. The material was peripheral blood, obtained on day 0 of AZD1222 vaccination. This TCR came from an adult in good health. The V and J genes are TRBV6-5 and TRBJ1-2; 7 bases are shared with TRBD1. In DNA, the CDR3 is TGTGCCAGCACCCAGGGGACAGTCATCGGGGGTGGCTACACCTTC. Translation gives CASTQGTVIGGGYTF.